The 32 T cell receptor beta chains reported below all come from one sample, sequenced in a study of blood T cell repertoires in COVID-19 (dated by TCRdb to 2020 to 2022). The library was generated by the immunoSEQ multiplex PCR assay. In TCRdb, the immuneACCESS table is reduced to in-frame sequences with V and J assigned. These tables do not hold every clone; where another copy was compared, an unresolved V gene accounts for under half, and the others remain unexplained. Present in this sample are approximately 78,000 clones, approximately 87% of which were seen just once. The ten biggest clones cover over 15% of the sample. The sequenced material came from peripheral blood. Source of these receptors: an elderly woman with acute or convalescent COVID-19.

The V and J genes are TRBV5-6 and TRBJ2-7; 7 positions match TRBD1. CDR1 is SGHDT, CDR2 YYEEEE, per germline. The CDR3 totals 13 residues. Losses at the gene ends were 3 bases for V and 5 bases for J; bases not matched to a gene: 5. In DNA, the CDR3 is TGTGCCAGCAGCTGGGGACAGCCCGACGAGCAGTACTTC. This encodes CASSWGQPDEQYF.

This clone was seen only once. This rearrangement joins TRBV7-9 to TRBJ2-5, with 7 bases lining up with TRBD2. Losses at the gene ends were 8 bases for V and 5 bases for J; bases not matched to a gene: 5. Germline lookup yields CDR1 SEHNR and CDR2 FQNEAQ (reference sequence). The CDR3 has 12 amino acids. CDR3: CASGGEQETQYF. In DNA, the CDR3 is TGTGCCAGCGGGGGGGAACAGGAGACCCAGTACTTC. The whole variable domain, remainder taken from reference TRBV7-9 and TRBJ2-5, is DTGVSQNPRHKITKRGQNVTFRCDPISEHNRLYWYRQTLGQGPEFLTYFQNEAQLEKSRLLSDRFSAERPKGSFSTLEIQRTEQGDSAMYLCASGGEQETQYFGPGTRLLVL.

The chain couples TRBV4-1 to TRBJ2-7, with D maybe TRBD1 (5 bases). CDR1 is MGHRA, CDR2 YSYEKL, per germline. V was pared by 6 bases and J by 3 bases, with 21 bases between. This CDR3 spans 16 amino acids. CDR3 nucleotide sequence: TGCGCCAGCAGTCCTATCGTAGACAGAGGTTTCTACGAGCAGTACTTC. Translation: CASSPIVDRGFYEQYF.

V usage is TRBV7-2 and J usage is TRBJ2-1, with D perhaps matching TRBD2 (5 bases). V dropped 0 bases and J dropped 0 bases, with 6 bases sitting between them. Germline V gives CDR1 SGHTA, CDR2 FQGNSA. The CDR3 runs to 15 residues. CDR3 coding DNA: TGTGCCAGCAGCTTAGCAGGGAGCTCCTACAATGAGCAGTTCTTC. Residues: CASSLAGSSYNEQFF.

The rearrangement uses TRBV24-1 and TRBJ1-3; the D gene is possibly TRBD1 (5 bases). The V and J ends lost 5 bases and 1 base respectively, with 8 bases between them. The CDR3 has 14 amino acids. Germline CDR1 reads KGHDR; CDR2 reads SFDVKD. The CDR3 sequence is CATSATGSGNTIYF. For the CDR3, the DNA is TGTGCCACCAGTGCCACAGGATCTGGAAACACCATATATTTT.

The rearrangement joins TRBV5-4 to TRBJ1-1, with TRBD1 as a possible D gene (5 bases). Germline assignment: CDR1 SGHNT and CDR2 YYREEE (reference sequence). The CDR3 runs to 13 residues. V shed 1 base and J shed 4 bases, with 8 bases lying between them. The CDR3 loop is CASSLQGRTEAFF. For the CDR3, the DNA is TGTGCCAGCAGCTTGCAGGGTCGCACTGAAGCTTTCTTT.

The CDR3 here is CASSLGQGYYGYTF. The CDR3 DNA reads as TGTGCCAGCAGCCTCGGACAGGGTTATTATGGCTACACCTTC. The rearrangement links TRBV5-8 to TRBJ1-2; TRBD1 aligns across 8 bases. V lost 4 bases, J lost 5 bases, and 7 bases stayed unmatched. Germline assignment: CDR1 SGHTS and CDR2 YDEGEE. The CDR3 loop spans 14 amino acids. Together with reference TRBV5-8 and TRBJ1-2, the CDR3 gives the full variable domain: EAGVTQSPTHLIKTRGQQATLRCSPISGHTSVYWYQQALGLGLQFLLWYDEGEERNRGNFPPRFSGRQFPNYSSELNVNALELEDSALYLCASSLGQGYYGYTFGSGTRLTVV.

This chain links TRBV19 with TRBJ1-4, with D unresolved. Germline CDR1 reads LNHDA; CDR2 reads SQIVND (reference sequence). The V and J ends lost 5 bases and 4 bases respectively, with 14 bases between them. The CDR3 runs to 15 residues. CDR3 amino acids: CASSSPRGNNEKLFF. The CDR3 DNA follows: TGTGCCAGTAGTTCCCCCCGCGGTAATAATGAAAAACTGTTTTTT.

This chain uses TRBV29-1 with TRBJ1-1; D is ambiguous. V was trimmed by 5 bases and J by 1 base, leaving 8 bases between them. The V gene's germline CDR1 is SQVTM and CDR2 ANQGSEA. This CDR3 is built from 12 residues. The chain's CDR3 is CSVRRTNTEAFF. The CDR3 DNA follows: TGCAGCGTTAGGAGGACGAACACTGAAGCTTTCTTT.

The gene calls are TRBV3-1 (or the pseudogene TRBV3-2) and TRBJ2-3; no firm D call. CDR1 is LGHDT, CDR2 YNNKEL, per germline (reference sequence). This CDR3 has 13 amino acids. Trimming stripped 4 bases from V and 9 bases from J, with 14 bases between. The CDR3 region has the DNA TGTGCCAGCAGCCTAAGTGGAGAGATGACGCAGTATTTT. The encoded protein is CASSLSGEMTQYF.

The chain employs TRBV6-5 and TRBJ1-6; 7 positions agree with TRBD1. CDR1 and CDR2 from the germline V gene are MNHEY and SVGAGI. The CDR3 spans 14 residues. J gave up 5 bases and V 5 bases, and 3 bases lay outside the gene matches. The CDR3 coding sequence is TGTGCCAGCAGTCTGGGACAGCATAATTCACCCCTCCACTTT. Amino acids: CASSLGQHNSPLHF.

This clone was seen just once. This CDR3 is CASSLTGRTGAMGYGYTF. In DNA form, the CDR3 reads TGTGCCAGCAGTTTAACGGGACGAACAGGGGCAATGGGATATGGCTACACCTTC. This chain links TRBV27 with TRBJ1-2, with 7 bases fitting TRBD1. Trimming removed 2 bases from V and 5 bases from J; junction bases left unmatched: 17. This CDR3 region has 18 residues. Germline V CDR1 and CDR2: MNHEY, SMNVEV (reference sequence).

The chain recombines TRBV5-1 with TRBJ1-1; a possible D gene is TRBD1 (6 bases). Germline V gives CDR1 SGHRS, CDR2 YFSETQ. CDR3 size: 15 residues. Trimming took 0 bases from V and 5 from J, leaving 14 bases between them. CDR3 loop: CASSLETGLETEAFF. CDR3 nucleotides: TGCGCCAGCAGCTTGGAAACAGGGTTAGAGACTGAAGCTTTCTTT.

The V gene is TRBV19, the J gene TRBJ1-5; 8 positions match TRBD1. The V segment lost 6 bases and the J segment 5 bases; nucleotides outside the gene matches: 3. CDR1 and CDR2 from the germline V gene are LNHDA and SQIVND (reference sequence). The CDR3 extends over 13 amino acids. The CDR3 region is CASRTGEYQPQHF. As DNA, the CDR3 is TGTGCCAGTAGGACAGGGGAGTATCAGCCCCAGCATTTT.

This chain links TRBV18 with TRBJ2-1; the match to TRBD1 covers 8 bases. Germline values: CDR1 KGHSH, CDR2 LQKENI. The CDR3 has 16 amino acids. V lost 2 bases, J lost 4 bases, and 7 bases stayed unmatched. In nucleotides, the CDR3 is TGTGCCAGCTCACCAACTACCGGGACAGGATACAATGAGCAGTTCTTC. It is translated as CASSPTTGTGYNEQFF.

The chain combines TRBV23-1 with TRBJ2-1, with D perhaps matching TRBD1 (6 bases). TRBV23-1 is filed as an ORF, its function uncertain. V was cut by 8 bases and J by 8 bases, with 16 bases left in between. The CDR3 is 13 residues long. This CDR3 reads CASWQGLDDEQFF. CDR3 nucleotides: TGCGCCAGCTGGCAGGGGTTGGATGATGAGCAGTTCTTC.

The genes are TRBV12-3 or TRBV12-4 and TRBJ1-1, with D unclear. The V and J ends lost 5 bases and 1 base respectively, with 8 bases between them. The CDR3 extends over 13 amino acids. The CDR3 reads CASSVLQNTEAFF. CDR3 DNA sequence: TGTGCCAGCAGTGTGTTACAGAACACTGAAGCTTTCTTT.

The chain has TRBV2 and TRBJ1-5, with D possibly TRBD1 on 6 matching bases. Trimming stripped 6 bases from V and 6 bases from J, with 18 bases between. The CDR3 is made up of 15 amino acids. Germline V lookup: CDR1 SNHLY, CDR2 FYNNEI. CDR3 nucleotides: TGTGCCAGCAGCCAAGGGGGGGTTTACGGTCAGCCCCAGCATTTT. Its translation is CASSQGGVYGQPQHF.

The table lists this clone with a count of one. The chain uses TRBV19 and TRBJ1-1, with D maybe TRBD1 (6 bases). Germline-derived CDR1 and CDR2 are LNHDA and SQIVND (reference sequence). Trimming shortened V by 0 bases and J by 5 bases, and 19 bases separated the two germline ends. The CDR3 contains 17 residues. The CDR3 reads CASSIEGAGHYPTEAFF. The DNA of the CDR3 is TGTGCCAGTAGTATAGAGGGAGCGGGACACTATCCAACTGAAGCTTTCTTT.

This rearrangement joins TRBV28 to TRBJ2-7; D is unclear. There are 14 residues in the CDR3. V was clipped by 5 bases and J by 0 bases, with 11 bases between them. Germline V lookup: CDR1 MDHEN, CDR2 SYDVKM. The CDR3 DNA sequence: TGTGCCAGCAGTCCCCCAGGCTACTCCTACGAGCAGTACTTC. This codes for CASSPPGYSYEQYF.

V is TRBV24-1 and J is TRBJ2-7; D gene unclear. Germline CDR1 and CDR2: KGHDR and SFDVKD. The CDR3 has 14 residues. V dropped 9 bases and J dropped 0 bases, with 14 bases sitting between them. CDR3 protein: CATLGSTYSYEQYF. The CDR3 region has the DNA TGTGCCACCCTCGGGTCCACCTACTCCTACGAGCAGTACTTC.

This rearrangement joins TRBV9 to TRBJ2-2; 8 positions agree with TRBD1. Germline V gives CDR1 SGDLS, CDR2 YYNGEE. The CDR3 has 15 amino acids. Trimming took 3 bases from V and 4 from J; bases not matched to a gene: 5. CDR3 residues: CASSAGQVLTGELFF. The CDR3 DNA sequence: TGTGCCAGCAGCGCGGGACAGGTTCTCACCGGGGAGCTGTTTTTT.

The genes are TRBV6-5 and TRBJ2-2; D not resolved. The ends were cut back, 6 bases at V and 7 bases at J, with 6 bases in the middle. CDR3 size: 11 residues. Germline assignment: CDR1 MNHEY and CDR2 SVGAGI. In nucleotides, the CDR3 is TGTGCCAGCAGCTCTTTCGGGGAGCTGTTTTTT. Its protein is CASSSFGELFF.

This rearrangement joins TRBV10-1 to TRBJ2-7, with 9 bases fitting TRBD1. Germline lookup yields CDR1 WNHNN and CDR2 SYGVQD (reference sequence). The V gene end was trimmed by 5 bases and the J gene end by 0 bases; junction bases not matched to a gene: 11. The CDR3 extends over 17 amino acids. As DNA, the CDR3 is TGCGCCAGCAGTCCCGGGACAGGGTTGGCGGGCTCCTACGAGCAGTACTTC. Translation: CASSPGTGLAGSYEQYF.

The V gene is TRBV7-2, the J gene TRBJ1-1; D might be TRBD1 (6 bases). Trimming left V 5 bases short and J 11 bases short, with 18 bases between. The CDR3 sequence is 13 residues long. Germline V gene lookup returns CDR1 SGHTA and CDR2 FQGNSA. CDR3 in DNA: TGTGCCAGCAGCCCCGGACAGACCTCGAGGGCTTTCTTT. Translation gives CASSPGQTSRAFF.

The genes are TRBV30 and TRBJ1-3; D gene ambiguous. V was pared by 0 bases and J by 0 bases, with 3 bases between. CDR3 length: 13 amino acids. Per the germline V gene, CDR1 is GTSNPN and CDR2 is SVGIG (reference sequence). CDR3 bases: TGTGCCTGGAGTGTACTCTCTGGAAACACCATATATTTT. Protein product: CAWSVLSGNTIYF.

J is TRBJ1-1 and V is TRBV7-8, with D unresolved. Trimming took off 3 bases at V and 8 bases at J, with 10 bases between the two ends. Germline loops: CDR1 SGHVS, CDR2 FQNEAQ. The CDR3 consists of 12 residues. The CDR3 reads CASSFPGREAFF. The CDR3 nucleotides read TGTGCCAGCAGCTTTCCGGGTCGGGAAGCTTTCTTT.

J is TRBJ1-2 and V is TRBV9; 11 bases are shared with TRBD1. The V gene's germline CDR1 is SGDLS and CDR2 YYNGEE. The CDR3 extends over 16 amino acids. The junction had 4 bases not matched to a gene; V was cut back by 3 bases and J by 0 bases. The CDR3 coding sequence is TGTGCCAGCAGCGGAGGACAGGGGGCCTCTAACTATGGCTACACCTTC. It translates to CASSGGQGASNYGYTF.

The V gene is TRBV5-4, the J gene TRBJ2-7; 7 bases are shared with TRBD2. Trimming cost V 1 base and J 7 bases; bases outside gene matches: 8. This CDR3 spans 14 amino acids. The germline V gene has CDR1 SGHNT and CDR2 YYREEE (reference sequence). The CDR3 nucleotides are TGTGCCAGCAGCTTGCCCGGGCCGCGGGAGGAGCAGTACTTC. This encodes CASSLPGPREEQYF.

The rearrangement uses TRBV6-5 and TRBJ1-1; D is perhaps TRBD1 (5 bases). The CDR3 spans 13 residues. Trimming took off 0 bases at V and 10 bases at J, with 12 bases between the two ends. CDR1 is MNHEY, CDR2 SVGAGI, per germline. CDR3 coding DNA: TGTGCCAGCAGTTACTCTGGAGGGGTCGGAGCTTTCTTT. Its protein is CASSYSGGVGAFF.

This rearrangement joins TRBV5-6 to TRBJ1-6; 7 positions match TRBD1. V dropped 0 bases and J dropped 10; count of bases not matched to a gene: 7. Germline loops: CDR1 SGHDT, CDR2 YYEEEE. There are 15 residues in the CDR3. CDR3 sequence: CASSLVQGSDSPLHF. The CDR3 nucleotides are TGTGCCAGCAGCTTGGTACAGGGGAGCGACTCACCCCTCCACTTT.

The gene calls are TRBV3-1 (or the pseudogene TRBV3-2) and TRBJ1-5; D uncertain. The CDR3 sequence is 14 residues long. The V end was cut by 0 bases, the J end by 8 bases, with 11 bases between. CDR1 is LGHDT and CDR2 is YNNKEL in the germline V gene (reference sequence). CDR3 amino acids: CASSQEGWREPQHF. In nucleotides, the CDR3 is TGTGCCAGCAGCCAAGAGGGGTGGAGGGAGCCCCAGCATTTT.